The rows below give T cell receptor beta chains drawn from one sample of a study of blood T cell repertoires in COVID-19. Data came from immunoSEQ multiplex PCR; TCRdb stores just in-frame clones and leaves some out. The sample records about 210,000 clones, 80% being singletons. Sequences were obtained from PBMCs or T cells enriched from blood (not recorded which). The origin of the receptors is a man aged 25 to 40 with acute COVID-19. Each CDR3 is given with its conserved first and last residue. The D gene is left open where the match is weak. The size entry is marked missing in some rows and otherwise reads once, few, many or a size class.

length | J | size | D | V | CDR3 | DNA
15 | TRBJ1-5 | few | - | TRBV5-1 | CASSWEGRSNQPQHF | TGCGCCAGCAGCTGGGAGGGCAGAAGCAATCAGCCCCAGCATTTT
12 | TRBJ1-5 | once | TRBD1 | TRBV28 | CATWTGNQPQHF | TGTGCCACCTGGACAGGGAATCAGCCCCAGCATTTT
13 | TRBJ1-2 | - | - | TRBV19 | CASSTMDSYGYTF | TGTGCCAGTAGTACAATGGACAGCTATGGCTACACCTTC
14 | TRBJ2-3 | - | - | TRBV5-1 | CASSLDQITDTQYF | TGCGCCAGCAGCTTGGACCAGATCACAGATACGCAGTATTTT
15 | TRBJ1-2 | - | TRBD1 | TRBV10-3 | CAISESGGTGDGYTF | TGTGCCATCAGTGAGTCGGGCGGGACAGGGGATGGCTACACCTTC
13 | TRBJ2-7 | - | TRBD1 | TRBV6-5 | CASSRIGGDEQYF | TGTGCCAGCAGTCGAATAGGGGGCGACGAGCAGTACTTC
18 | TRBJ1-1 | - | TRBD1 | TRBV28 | CASTPRTGILILNTEAFF | TGTGCCAGCACTCCAAGGACAGGGATCTTAATCCTGAACACTGAAGCTTTCTTT
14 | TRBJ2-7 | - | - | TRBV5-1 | CASSLGDSREEQYF | TGCGCCAGCAGCTTGGGGGACTCCCGGGAGGAGCAGTACTTC
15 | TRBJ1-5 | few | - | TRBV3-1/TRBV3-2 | CASSQTQGGNQPQHF | TGTGCCAGCAGCCAAACACAGGGTGGCAATCAGCCCCAGCATTTT
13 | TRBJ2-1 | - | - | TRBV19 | CASSMLLVGEQFF | TGTGCCAGTAGTATGCTACTAGTCGGTGAGCAGTTCTTC
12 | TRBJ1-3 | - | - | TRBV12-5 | CASVYSGNTIYF | TGTGCTAGTGTTTACTCCGGAAACACCATATATTTT
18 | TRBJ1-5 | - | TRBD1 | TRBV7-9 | CASSVAGTAEYSNQPQHF | TGTGCCAGCAGCGTAGCCGGGACAGCCGAGTATAGCAATCAGCCCCAGCATTTT
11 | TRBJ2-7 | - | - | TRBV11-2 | CASSLEAEQYF | TGTGCCAGCAGCTTAGAAGCAGAGCAGTACTTC
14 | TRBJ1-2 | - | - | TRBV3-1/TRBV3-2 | CASSKGRGIDGYTF | TGTGCCAGCAGCAAAGGGCGGGGTATTGATGGCTACACCTTC
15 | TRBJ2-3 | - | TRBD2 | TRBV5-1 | CASSKLAGGTDTQYF | TGCGCCAGCAGCAAACTAGCGGGGGGCACAGATACGCAGTATTTT
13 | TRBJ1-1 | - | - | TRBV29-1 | CSVVGTLNTEAFF | TGCAGCGTTGTAGGGACACTGAACACTGAAGCTTTCTTT
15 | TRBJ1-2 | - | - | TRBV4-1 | CASSLDGAGNYGYTF | TGCGCCAGCAGCCTTGACGGCGCCGGGAACTATGGCTACACCTTC
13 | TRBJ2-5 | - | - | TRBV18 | CASSPPGEETQYF | TGTGCCAGCTCACCACCGGGAGAGGAGACCCAGTACTTC
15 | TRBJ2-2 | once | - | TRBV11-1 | CASSGQNLNTGELFF | TGTGCCAGCAGCGGACAGAACCTGAACACCGGGGAGCTGTTTTTT
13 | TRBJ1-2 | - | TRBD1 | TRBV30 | CAKQRQGGFGYTF | TGTGCCAAACAACGACAGGGAGGTTTTGGCTACACCTTC
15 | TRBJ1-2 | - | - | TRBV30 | CAWRFWGEIGYGYTF | TGTGCCTGGAGATTTTGGGGGGAGATTGGGTATGGCTACACCTTC
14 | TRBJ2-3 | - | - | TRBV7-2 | CASSYSPSTDTQYF | TGTGCCAGCAGCTACTCCCCGAGCACAGATACGCAGTATTTT
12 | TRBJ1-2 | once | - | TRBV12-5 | CASGLADYGYTF | TGTGCTAGTGGTTTGGCAGACTATGGCTACACCTTC
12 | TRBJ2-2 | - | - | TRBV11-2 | CASSHGGRELFF | TGTGCCAGCAGCCACGGCGGGAGGGAGCTGTTTTTT
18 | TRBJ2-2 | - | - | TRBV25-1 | CASSGAAGQSSNTGELFF | TGTGCCAGCAGTGGAGCGGCTGGTCAGTCTTCGAACACCGGGGAGCTGTTTTTT
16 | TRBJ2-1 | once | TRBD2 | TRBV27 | CASSLLVAGAYNEQFF | TGTGCCAGCAGTTTATTGGTAGCGGGGGCCTACAATGAGCAGTTCTTC
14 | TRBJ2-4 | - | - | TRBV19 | CASSPPGAKNIQYF | TGTGCCAGTAGTCCCCCCGGAGCCAAAAACATTCAGTACTTC
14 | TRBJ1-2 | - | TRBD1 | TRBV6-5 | CASSYSTGEGGYTF | TGTGCCAGCAGTTACTCGACAGGGGAGGGTGGCTACACCTTC
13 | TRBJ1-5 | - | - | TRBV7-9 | CASSWGVNQPQHF | TGTGCCAGCAGCTGGGGGGTTAATCAGCCCCAGCATTTT
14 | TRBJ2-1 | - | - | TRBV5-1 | CASSTSTGYNEQFF | TGCGCCAGCAGCACCTCGACAGGTTACAATGAGCAGTTCTTC
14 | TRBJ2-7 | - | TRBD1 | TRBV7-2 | CASSRDRSNYEQYF | TGTGCCAGCAGCCGGGACAGAAGTAACTACGAGCAGTACTTC
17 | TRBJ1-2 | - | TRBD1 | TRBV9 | CASSAFSGQGMDYGYTF | TGTGCCAGCAGCGCATTTAGCGGACAGGGTATGGACTATGGCTACACCTTC
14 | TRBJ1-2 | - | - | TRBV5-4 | CASSLGGIKDGYTF | TGTGCCAGCAGCTTAGGCGGGATCAAGGATGGCTACACCTTC
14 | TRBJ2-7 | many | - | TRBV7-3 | CASSSTGAKDEQYF | TGTGCCAGCAGCTCGACTGGGGCCAAGGACGAGCAGTACTTC
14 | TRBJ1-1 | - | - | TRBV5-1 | CASSKTRPETEAFF | TGCGCCAGCAGTAAAACTAGACCCGAAACTGAAGCTTTCTTT
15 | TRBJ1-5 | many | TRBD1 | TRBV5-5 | CASSADRGRNQPQHF | TGTGCCAGCAGCGCCGACAGGGGGCGGAATCAGCCCCAGCATTTT
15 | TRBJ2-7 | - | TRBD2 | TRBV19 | CASSDGLAGGHEQYF | TGTGCCAGTAGTGACGGACTAGCGGGGGGGCACGAGCAGTACTTC
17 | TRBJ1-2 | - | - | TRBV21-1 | CASSKVGDSPKGYGYTF | TGTGCCAGCAGCAAAGTCGGGGACAGCCCTAAGGGGTACGGCTACACCTTC
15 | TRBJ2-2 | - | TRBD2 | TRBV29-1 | CSVVGLAGSPGELFF | TGCAGCGTCGTCGGACTAGCGGGGAGTCCCGGGGAGCTGTTTTTT
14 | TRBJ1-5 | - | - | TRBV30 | CAWSVAGRGQPQHF | TGTGCCTGGAGTGTAGCAGGTAGGGGACAGCCCCAGCATTTT
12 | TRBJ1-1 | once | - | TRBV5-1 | CASSSPGYEAFF | TGCGCCAGCAGCTCACCAGGGTATGAAGCTTTCTTT
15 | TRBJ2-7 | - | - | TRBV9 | CASSPRVAETYEQYF | TGTGCCAGCAGCCCCCGGGTAGCGGAGACCTACGAGCAGTACTTC
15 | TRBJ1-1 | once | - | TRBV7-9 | CASSLRDSILSEAFF | TGTGCCAGCAGCTTACGAGACAGTATATTATCTGAAGCTTTCTTT
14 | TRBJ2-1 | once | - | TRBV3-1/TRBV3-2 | CASSQQRGGDEQFF | TGTGCCAGCAGCCAACAAAGGGGGGGCGATGAGCAGTTCTTC
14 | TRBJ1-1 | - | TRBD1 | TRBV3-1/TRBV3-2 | CASSNGQGLTEAFF | TGTGCCAGCAGCAATGGACAGGGATTGACTGAAGCTTTCTTT
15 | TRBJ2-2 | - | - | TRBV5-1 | CASSPPGTNTGELFF | TGCGCCAGCAGCCCCCCAGGGACTAACACCGGGGAGCTGTTTTTT
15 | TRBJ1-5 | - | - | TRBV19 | CASKRDTYSNQPQHF | TGTGCCAGTAAGCGGGACACGTATAGCAATCAGCCCCAGCATTTT
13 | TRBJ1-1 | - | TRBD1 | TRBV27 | CASSRDRGTEAFF | TGTGCCAGCAGTCGGGACAGGGGTACTGAAGCTTTCTTT
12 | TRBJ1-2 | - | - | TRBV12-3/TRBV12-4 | CASSLQFVGYTF | TGTGCCAGCAGTTTGCAGTTCGTTGGCTACACCTTC
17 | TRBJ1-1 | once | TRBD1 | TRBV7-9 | CASSSPTDRTRNTEAFF | TGTGCCAGCAGCTCCCCAACGGACAGGACGAGGAACACTGAAGCTTTCTTT
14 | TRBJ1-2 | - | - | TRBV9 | CASTLTTDSHGYTF | TGTGCCAGCACCTTGACCACAGATTCGCATGGCTACACCTTC
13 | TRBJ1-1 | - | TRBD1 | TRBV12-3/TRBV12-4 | CASRRQGRPEAFF | TGTGCCAGCAGGAGACAGGGTAGACCTGAAGCTTTCTTT
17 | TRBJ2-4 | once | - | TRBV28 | CASGDRFLAFAKNIQYF | TGTGCCAGCGGTGACAGGTTTTTGGCCTTCGCCAAAAACATTCAGTACTTC
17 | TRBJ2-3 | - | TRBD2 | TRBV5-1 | CASSARSSGGIVDTQYF | TGCGCCAGCAGCGCGAGATCTAGCGGGGGGATCGTAGATACGCAGTATTTT
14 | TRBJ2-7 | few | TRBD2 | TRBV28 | CASSQSGGTYEQYF | TGTGCCAGCAGTCAAAGCGGGGGGACCTACGAGCAGTACTTC
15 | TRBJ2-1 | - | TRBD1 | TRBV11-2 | CASRGDRGMYNEQFF | TGTGCCAGCAGGGGGGACAGGGGGATGTACAATGAGCAGTTCTTC
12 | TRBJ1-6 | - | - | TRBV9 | CASSRGDSPLHF | TGTGCCAGCAGTCGCGGTGATTCACCCCTCCACTTT